The 23 T cell receptor beta chains given below trace back to one sample, sequenced in a study of blood T cell repertoires in COVID-19. TCRdb keeps only in-frame clones here, not all; method: immunoSEQ multiplex PCR. The table lists 130,000 to 150,000 clones, 85% of them singletons. The sample was PBMCs or T cells enriched from blood (not recorded which). Receptors were obtained from a woman aged 40 to 50 who had recovered from COVID-19.

This clone has only one observation. The CDR3 protein is CASSQGVGRGNYGYTF. CDR3 bases: TGCGCCAGCAGCCAAGGGGTCGGTAGGGGAAACTATGGCTACACCTTC. The chain has TRBV4-1 and TRBJ1-2; weak D call: TRBD1 (5 bases). Germline CDR1 and CDR2: MGHRA and YSYEKL. The length of the CDR3 is 16 residues. Trimming took 1 base from V and 2 from J, leaving 14 bases between them.

V is TRBV5-1 and J is TRBJ1-5; D call uncertain. Trimming took 3 bases from V and 5 from J, leaving 9 bases between them. Germline V CDR1 and CDR2: SGHRS, YFSETQ. This CDR3 region has 13 residues. CDR3 sequence: CASSSNGDQPQHF. Here the CDR3 DNA reads TGCGCCAGCAGCTCGAACGGAGATCAGCCCCAGCATTTT.

The V gene is TRBV5-6, the J gene TRBJ1-2; D call uncertain. Looked up from germline, CDR1 is SGHDT and CDR2 is YYEEEE. This CDR3 is 14 amino acids long. V was trimmed by 5 bases and J by 3 bases, leaving 14 bases between them. The CDR3 loop reads CASSYRTDYYGYTF. The CDR3 DNA reads TGTGCCAGCAGTTATCGGACGGACTACTATGGCTACACCTTC.

This sequence joins TRBV19 and TRBJ2-1; 11 bases line up with TRBD1. This CDR3 has 15 amino acids. Germline V lookup: CDR1 LNHDA, CDR2 SQIVND (reference sequence). V gave up 2 bases and J gave up 5 bases; unmatched junction bases: 2. CDR3: CASSIWTGGHNEQFF. DNA of the CDR3: TGTGCCAGTAGTATATGGACAGGGGGCCACAATGAGCAGTTCTTC. The whole variable domain, filled in from reference TRBV19 and TRBJ2-1, reads DGGITQSPKYLFRKEGQNVTLSCEQNLNHDAMYWYRQDPGQGLRLIYYSQIVNDFQKGDIAEGYSVSREKKESFPLTVTSAQKNPTAFYLCASSIWTGGHNEQFFGPGTRLTVL.

The rearrangement joins TRBV15 to TRBJ2-2, with 7 bases that match TRBD2. CDR1 is LNHNV, CDR2 YYDKDF, per germline (reference sequence). V lost 4 bases, J lost 5 bases, and 7 bases stayed unmatched. The CDR3 has 15 residues. The CDR3 DNA is TGTGCCACCAGCACCGGACTAGTCGGGACCGGGGAGCTGTTTTTT. As protein: CATSTGLVGTGELFF.

This clone appeared once. The rearrangement uses TRBV5-4 and TRBJ2-2, with 10 bases that match TRBD1. J was trimmed by 3 bases and V by 6 bases; bases with no gene match: 2. Germline loops: CDR1 SGHNT, CDR2 YYREEE (reference sequence). The CDR3 is 14 residues long. The CDR3 sequence: CASKGTGDTGELFF. For the CDR3, the DNA is TGTGCCAGCAAAGGGACAGGGGACACCGGGGAGCTGTTTTTT. The variable domain in full, completed from reference TRBV5-4 and TRBJ2-2, reads ETGVTQSPTHLIKTRGQQVTLRCSSQSGHNTVSWYQQALGQGPQFIFQYYREEENGRGNFPPRFSGLQFPNYSSELNVNALELDDSALYLCASKGTGDTGELFFGEGSRLTVL.

This clone showed up just once. The CDR3 loop is CASSHGVGGEETQYF. For the CDR3, the DNA is TGCGCCAGCAGCCACGGGGTCGGCGGGGAAGAGACCCAGTACTTC. The chain employs TRBV5-1 and TRBJ2-5; a weak D match, TRBD2 (6 bases). Germline V gene lookup returns CDR1 SGHRS and CDR2 YFSETQ. V lost 4 bases, J lost 3 bases, and 16 bases lay in between. The CDR3 is 15 amino acids.

This chain's CDR3 is CASSPRNRVDTGELFF. The CDR3 DNA reads TGTGCCAGCTCACCACGGAACAGGGTTGACACCGGGGAGCTGTTTTTT. V and J are TRBV18 and TRBJ2-2; tentative D call: TRBD1 (6 bases). The CDR3 length is 16 residues. Trimming removed 1 base at V and 3 bases at J, with 12 bases between. CDR1 KGHSH and CDR2 LQKENI come from the germline V gene.

This chain uses TRBV5-6 with TRBJ2-2; a weak D match, TRBD1 (7 bases). There are 15 residues in the CDR3. Germline V gene data show CDR1 as SGHDT and CDR2 as YYEEEE. Trimming removed 4 bases from V and 5 bases from J, with 15 bases in between. CDR3 in amino acids: CASSLDRRDTGELFF. The CDR3 DNA reads as TGTGCCAGCAGCCTGGACAGGAGGGATACCGGGGAGCTGTTTTTT.

This clone showed up just a few times. The V call is TRBV3-1 (or the pseudogene TRBV3-2), the J call TRBJ2-7, with 7 bases that match TRBD1. Losses at the gene ends were 3 bases for V and 3 bases for J; bases not matched to a gene: 5. The germline V gene encodes CDR1 LGHDT and CDR2 YNNKEL (reference sequence). This CDR3 contains 14 residues. The CDR3, as DNA: TGTGCCAGCAGCCACTCGGGACAGATCTACGAGCAGTACTTC. Translated, it gives CASSHSGQIYEQYF.

The genes are TRBV4-1 and TRBJ1-1; D remains unclear. The germline V gene has CDR1 MGHRA and CDR2 YSYEKL. Trimming removed 4 bases from V and 6 bases from J, with 12 bases in between. The CDR3 covers 13 residues. DNA for the CDR3: TGCGCCAGCAGCCCGGTCCCCGCGGCTGAAGCTTTCTTT. Its protein is CASSPVPAAEAFF.

This clone was picked up a small number of times. V gene TRBV7-9 combines with J gene TRBJ1-4; 10 bases agree with TRBD1. The trim removed 5 bases at V and 8 bases at J, leaving 5 bases unmatched. Germline values: CDR1 SEHNR, CDR2 FQNEAQ (reference sequence). The CDR3 contains 14 residues. The CDR3 DNA is TGTGCCAGCAGCCAGGACAGGGGGGGAGAAAAACTGTTTTTT. This codes for CASSQDRGGEKLFF.

In the case of this clone: Other DNA sequences in this sample translate to the same CDR3. The chain uses TRBV3-1 (or the pseudogene TRBV3-2) and TRBJ2-3, with 11 bases identical to TRBD2. The CDR3 sequence is 16 residues long. Germline CDR1 reads LGHDT; CDR2 reads YNNKEL (reference sequence). J lost 6 bases, V lost 4 bases, and 9 bases had no gene match. In DNA, the CDR3 is TGTGCCAGCAGCCTAGGCACTAGCGGGAGTGCTGATACGCAGTATTTT. Protein sequence: CASSLGTSGSADTQYF.

The chain recombines TRBV2 with TRBJ1-1, with 7 bases fitting TRBD1. This CDR3 has 15 residues. J was trimmed by 11 bases and V by 8 bases; bases with no gene match: 20. Germline V CDR1 and CDR2: SNHLY, FYNNEI. The CDR3 loop reads CASRPRVGTVEKAFF. In nucleotides, the CDR3 is TGTGCCAGCCGTCCCCGAGTGGGGACAGTCGAGAAGGCTTTCTTT. Filled out from reference TRBV2 and TRBJ1-1, the complete variable domain reads EPEVTQTPSHQVTQMGQEVILRCVPISNHLYFYWYRQILGQKVEFLVSFYNNEISEKSEIFDDQFSVERPDGSNFTLKIRSTKLEDSAMYFCASRPRVGTVEKAFFGQGTRLTVV.

The chain uses TRBV20-1 and TRBJ2-7; a weak D match, TRBD2 (5 bases). With 6 bases removed from V and 2 bases from J, the gap between germline ends came to 8 bases. This CDR3 contains 11 residues. From germline, CDR1 is DFQATT and CDR2 SNEGSKA (reference sequence). CDR3 nucleotides: TGCAGTGCCAGCGGTACCTACGAGCAGTACTTC. Its translation is CSASGTYEQYF.

In its sample, this clone was seen a few times. One junction end disagrees with the germline gene, perhaps due to a read error. This chain links TRBV7-6 with TRBJ2-2; tentative D call: TRBD2 (6 bases). The CDR3 consists of 16 residues. CDR1 is SGHVS, CDR2 FNYEAQ, per germline. The CDR3 region is CASSLRPSVNIGELFF. The CDR3 nucleotides read TGTGCCAGCAGCTTACGGCCTAGCGTGAACATCGGGGAGCTGTTTTTT.

The rearrangement uses TRBV7-6 and TRBJ2-7; 9 positions agree with TRBD1. CDR1 SGHVS and CDR2 FNYEAQ come from the germline V gene. Trimming removed 1 base from V and 3 bases from J; junction bases left unmatched: 4. This CDR3 region has 15 residues. Here the CDR3 DNA reads TGTGCCAGCAGCTTAGAAGGGACAGGGATCTACGAGCAGTACTTC. Translation: CASSLEGTGIYEQYF.

The genes are TRBV7-3 and TRBJ2-5, with D tentatively TRBD2 (6 bases). The CDR3 extends over 15 amino acids. CDR1 is SGHTA and CDR2 is FQGTGA in the germline V gene. Trimming shortened V by 1 base and J by 1 base, and 10 bases separated the two germline ends. The CDR3 region is CASSLNGLSQETQYF. As DNA, the CDR3 is TGTGCCAGCAGCTTAAACGGACTATCCCAAGAGACCCAGTACTTC.

The chain has TRBV9 and TRBJ2-2; perhaps TRBD1 as D (6 bases). Trimming removed 0 bases at V and 6 bases at J, with 18 bases between. The germline V gene has CDR1 SGDLS and CDR2 YYNGEE. The CDR3 contains 17 residues. The CDR3 region is CASSVGGPGNVAGELFF. DNA for the CDR3: TGTGCCAGCAGCGTAGGGGGGCCGGGGAATGTGGCCGGGGAGCTGTTTTTT. Together with reference TRBV9 and TRBJ2-2, the CDR3 gives the full variable domain: DSGVTQTPKHLITATGQRVTLRCSPRSGDLSVYWYQQSLDQGLQFLIQYYNGEERAKGNILERFSAQQFPDLHSELNLSSLELGDSALYFCASSVGGPGNVAGELFFGEGSRLTVL.

The chain is built from TRBV19 and TRBJ2-7, with 7 bases that match TRBD1. Germline values: CDR1 LNHDA, CDR2 SQIVND (reference sequence). The CDR3 spans 13 residues. The J segment lost 6 bases and the V segment lost 2 bases, leaving 4 bases of the junction unmatched. The CDR3 is CASSIQGEAEQYF. In DNA form, the CDR3 reads TGTGCCAGTAGTATACAGGGGGAAGCCGAGCAGTACTTC.

The chain has TRBV11-2 and TRBJ2-5; 9 nucleotides align to TRBD2. V lost 5 bases, J lost 3 bases, and 7 bases stayed unmatched. This CDR3 contains 15 residues. Germline loops: CDR1 SGHAT, CDR2 FQNNGV. CDR3 region: CASSRPTSGEETQYF. The CDR3 DNA sequence: TGTGCCAGCAGCCGGCCGACTAGCGGAGAAGAGACCCAGTACTTC.

This chain links TRBV5-1 with TRBJ2-3; TRBD2 agrees at 13 bases. The CDR3 runs to 14 residues. Germline loops: CDR1 SGHRS, CDR2 YFSETQ. The V segment lost 9 bases and the J segment 3 bases; nucleotides outside the gene matches: 4. The CDR3 protein is CATTSGRVTDTQYF. The CDR3 DNA sequence: TGCGCCACCACTAGCGGGAGGGTAACAGATACGCAGTATTTT.

The genes are TRBV6-2 or TRBV6-3 and TRBJ1-1; D uncertain. With 6 bases removed from V and 5 bases from J, the gap between germline ends came to 13 bases. CDR3 size: 13 residues. Per germline, CDR1 MNHEY and CDR2 SVGEGT. The chain's CDR3 is CASSQERGTEAFF. The CDR3 coding sequence is TGTGCCAGCAGCCAGGAACGGGGAACTGAAGCTTTCTTT.